This note documents a single T cell receptor (beta chain) sequence. Distinct nucleotide sequences in the sample also encode this CDR3. Assay: immunoSEQ multiplex PCR; the TCRdb copy retains only in-frame clones and omits some. The sample has fewer than 1.8 million clones; 97% to 99% are singletons. Germline V CDR1 and CDR2: SGDLS, YYNGEE. V lost 2 bases, J lost 4 bases, and 13 bases lay in between. CDR3 length: 14 residues. The record originates from a study of shared clonotypes between healthy human individuals. Specimen: naive CD4+ T cells sorted from blood. Subset here: CD45RA+ positively selected. This receptor was taken from a man under 40 in good health. The chain employs TRBV9 and TRBJ2-7; the D gene is possibly TRBD1 (6 bases). The CDR3 DNA reads as TGTGCCAGCAGCGTGGGGCAGGGGCCGTACGAGCAGTACTTC. The encoded protein is CASSVGQGPYEQYF.